This is a list of T cell receptor beta chains from one sample in a study of radiotherapy plus CTLA-4 blockade in lung cancer. Method: immunoSEQ multiplex PCR; TCRdb's copy keeps in-frame clones and lacks some. The sample lists some 66,000 clones; around 86% were seen once. Material: peripheral blood, obtained from a patient treated with radiotherapy plus ipilimumab. The receptors stem from a human donor with non-small cell lung cancer who had a partial response to radiotherapy plus ipilimumab. The CDR3 runs from the conserved cysteine through the conserved F or W. The D gene is left open where the match is weak. Size values are once, few and many counts, or a class for expanded clones, and some rows have none.

V gene	J gene	clone size	D gene	CDR3 protein	CDR3 DNA
TRBV2	TRBJ2-3	.	TRBD2	CASSAVTSGRLFQDTQYF	TGTGCCAGCAGTGCCGTGACTAGCGGGAGGCTCTTTCAAGATACGCAGTATTTT
TRBV2	TRBJ1-2	.	.	CASSPQGTNYGYTF	TGTGCCAGCAGTCCCCAGGGCACTAACTATGGCTACACCTTC
TRBV18	TRBJ1-2	.	.	CASSQGEENGYTF	TGTGCCAGCTCACAAGGAGAGGAGAATGGCTACACCTTC
TRBV19	TRBJ2-1	.	.	CASSKGVIPYNEQFF	TGTGCCAGTAGTAAGGGGGTGATCCCCTACAATGAGCAGTTCTTC
TRBV7-3	TRBJ2-7	.	TRBD2	CASSLGGSNYEQYF	TGTGCCAGCAGCTTAGGCGGGAGTAATTACGAGCAGTACTTC
TRBV30	TRBJ2-2	.	TRBD2	CAWSVQSPIAGRGELFF	TGTGCCTGGAGTGTACAAAGTCCAATAGCGGGAAGGGGGGAGCTGTTTTTT
TRBV19	TRBJ2-1	once	TRBD2	CASRGTVAGSGEQFF	TGTGCCAGTAGGGGGACGGTAGCGGGATCTGGTGAGCAGTTCTTC
TRBV27	TRBJ2-7	.	.	CASRPMPISYEQYF	TGTGCCAGCAGACCTATGCCTATATCCTACGAGCAGTACTTC
TRBV5-1	TRBJ2-7	.	TRBD2	CASSFLTSGSSYEQYF	TGCGCCAGCAGCTTCTTGACTAGCGGGAGCTCCTACGAGCAGTACTTC
TRBV11-2	TRBJ2-3	.	TRBD2	CASSLDFASGSKTDTQYF	TGTGCCAGCAGCTTAGATTTCGCTAGCGGGAGTAAGACAGATACGCAGTATTTT
TRBV25-1	TRBJ2-1	.	.	CATQGYNEQFF	TGTGCCACACAGGGATACAATGAGCAGTTCTTC
TRBV7-2	TRBJ2-1	once	.	CASSLFPRNEQFF	TGTGCCAGCAGCTTATTTCCCCGCAATGAGCAGTTCTTC
TRBV5-1	TRBJ1-2	few	.	CASSPNQGLPYGYTF	TGCGCCAGCAGCCCTAACCAGGGACTTCCCTATGGCTACACCTTC
TRBV10-3	TRBJ2-7	.	.	CAISESFSYEQYF	TGTGCCATCAGTGAGTCGTTCTCCTACGAGCAGTACTTC
TRBV7-6	TRBJ2-1	once	.	CASSLDLDGEQFF	TGTGCCAGCAGCTTAGACCTAGACGGTGAGCAGTTCTTC
TRBV7-7	TRBJ2-5	.	TRBD2	CASSRAGGRETQYF	TGTGCCAGCAGCCGGGCGGGGGGGCGAGAGACCCAGTACTTC
TRBV28	TRBJ2-7	once	.	CASSLGATAYEQYF	TGTGCCAGCAGTTTAGGGGCTACGGCCTACGAGCAGTACTTC
TRBV6-4	TRBJ2-6	.	.	CASSDTGRATGANVLTF	TGTGCCAGCAGTGACACCGGCAGGGCGACAGGGGCCAACGTCCTGACTTTC
TRBV27	TRBJ2-7	.	TRBD2	CASSSSGRTYEQYF	TGTGCCAGCAGTTCTAGCGGGAGAACGTACGAGCAGTACTTC
TRBV7-2	TRBJ2-1	.	TRBD2	CASSSRGARLAGSNEQFF	TGTGCCAGCAGCTCTAGGGGGGCGAGACTAGCGGGATCCAATGAGCAGTTCTTC
TRBV30	TRBJ1-1	.	.	CACHIGGITEAFF	TGTGCCTGCCACATCGGGGGAATCACTGAAGCTTTCTTT
TRBV27	TRBJ1-4	.	.	CASSLAGVGEKLFF	TGTGCCAGCAGTTTAGCCGGGGTCGGTGAAAAACTGTTTTTT
TRBV19	TRBJ1-1	.	.	CASSMNRLTEAFF	TGTGCCAGTAGTATGAACCGGTTGACTGAAGCTTTCTTT
TRBV7-9	TRBJ2-7	.	.	CASTDRLTSYEQYF	TGTGCCAGCACCGACAGGCTCACCTCCTACGAGCAGTACTTC
TRBV5-1	TRBJ2-5	.	.	CASSLVGSQETQYF	TGCGCCAGCAGCTTGGTTGGCAGCCAAGAGACCCAGTACTTC
TRBV28	TRBJ1-1	.	TRBD1	CASSWDRRTEAFF	TGTGCCAGCAGCTGGGACAGGAGGACTGAAGCTTTCTTT
TRBV28	TRBJ2-1	once	TRBD1	CASSSDRVGSYNEQFF	TGTGCCAGCAGTTCTGACAGGGTCGGGTCCTACAATGAGCAGTTCTTC
TRBV10-3	TRBJ2-1	.	TRBD1	CAISRQGSSYNEQFF	TGTGCCATCAGTAGACAGGGGAGCTCCTACAATGAGCAGTTCTTC
TRBV19	TRBJ1-2	.	TRBD1	CASSPGQAAWRGYTF	TGTGCCAGTAGTCCCGGACAGGCTGCTTGGAGGGGCTACACCTTC
TRBV30	TRBJ2-7	.	TRBD2	CAWSELSGGRTYEQYF	TGTGCCTGGAGTGAACTCAGCGGGGGAAGGACCTACGAGCAGTACTTC
TRBV19	TRBJ1-1	.	.	CASSPGEIRAEAFF	TGTGCCAGTAGCCCCGGGGAGATTCGTGCTGAAGCTTTCTTT
TRBV6-1	TRBJ1-2	.	.	CASSGGSPGGYTF	TGTGCCAGCAGTGGCGGGTCCCCGGGGGGCTACACCTTC
TRBV5-4	TRBJ1-2	few	TRBD1	CASTQGGTDLAYGYTF	TGTGCCAGCACTCAAGGGGGGACAGATCTTGCCTATGGCTACACCTTC
TRBV18	TRBJ2-7	.	TRBD1	CASSPTARDRGGEQYF	TGTGCCAGCTCACCAACCGCCCGGGACAGGGGGGGCGAGCAGTACTTC
TRBV19	TRBJ2-3	.	TRBD2	CASSILAGGPDTQYF	TGTGCCAGTAGTATTCTAGCGGGAGGCCCAGATACGCAGTATTTT
TRBV18	TRBJ2-5	once	.	CASSGGTVETQYF	TGTGCCAGCTCGGGCGGGACAGTGGAGACCCAGTACTTC
TRBV29-1	TRBJ2-5	.	.	CSVGRETQYF	TGCAGCGTTGGGCGGGAGACCCAGTACTTC
TRBV5-6	TRBJ2-7	once	TRBD1	CASSFGQGIYEQYF	TGTGCCAGCAGCTTTGGACAGGGAATCTACGAGCAGTACTTC
TRBV6-1	TRBJ2-7	.	TRBD2	CASPGRGDEQYF	TGTGCCAGCCCCGGGAGGGGCGACGAGCAGTACTTC
TRBV5-1	TRBJ2-7	.	TRBD2	CASSSRLAGPSYEQYF	TGCGCCAGCAGCTCCCGACTAGCGGGGCCGAGTTACGAGCAGTACTTC
TRBV5-6	TRBJ2-1	.	TRBD2	CASSLGRELSEQFF	TGTGCCAGCAGCTTAGGGCGGGAGCTGAGTGAGCAGTTCTTC
TRBV5-6	TRBJ1-4	.	.	CASSLYSRTNEKLFF	TGTGCCAGCAGCTTGTATTCTCGAACTAATGAAAAACTGTTTTTT
TRBV2	TRBJ2-1	.	TRBD1	CASTSGGTGGIRVNEQFF	TGTGCCAGCACCTCAGGCGGGACAGGGGGTATTAGGGTAAATGAGCAGTTCTTC
TRBV28	TRBJ1-4	once	.	CASSPGGKLFF	TGTGCCAGCAGCCCCGGGGGAAAACTGTTTTTT
TRBV11-2	TRBJ2-2	once	.	CASSFTTNTGELFF	TGTGCCAGCAGCTTCACTACGAACACCGGGGAGCTGTTTTTT
TRBV6-5	TRBJ2-3	once	.	CASTPRTPSTDTQYF	TGTGCCAGCACCCCGAGGACACCAAGCACAGATACGCAGTATTTT
TRBV2	TRBJ2-3	.	TRBD1	CASNRDRHTDTQYF	TGTGCCTCGAACCGGGACAGGCACACAGATACGCAGTATTTT
TRBV5-1	TRBJ1-5	.	TRBD1	CASSLTGGVQPQHF	TGCGCCAGCAGCCTTACAGGGGGCGTTCAGCCCCAGCATTTT
TRBV19	TRBJ1-1	.	.	CASSHRGNTEAFF	TGTGCCAGTAGTCACCGGGGGAACACTGAAGCTTTCTTT
TRBV28	TRBJ1-2	.	TRBD1	CASSSGQGAPRGYTF	TGTGCCAGCAGTTCGGGACAGGGGGCGCCCCGGGGCTACACCTTC
TRBV19	TRBJ2-1	.	.	CASRTPLGGTGNEQFF	TGTGCCAGTAGGACTCCACTCGGGGGAACTGGCAATGAGCAGTTCTTC
TRBV7-3	TRBJ2-2	.	TRBD2	CASSPSGSLRGELFF	TGTGCCAGCAGCCCTAGCGGGAGTCTCAGGGGGGAGCTGTTTTTT
TRBV14	TRBJ2-7	.	.	CASSQLSLPYEQYF	TGTGCCAGCAGCCAACTCTCCCTACCCTACGAGCAGTACTTC
TRBV6-1	TRBJ1-2	.	.	CASRDTQGHGYTF	TGTGCCAGCAGAGATACTCAGGGGCATGGCTACACCTTC
TRBV6-1	TRBJ1-4	.	TRBD1	CASRRQGPTNEKLFF	TGTGCCAGCAGGCGACAGGGACCAACTAATGAAAAACTGTTTTTT
TRBV5-1	TRBJ1-1	once	TRBD1	CASSGAGQAAEAFF	TGCGCCAGCAGTGGGGCAGGACAGGCGGCTGAAGCTTTCTTT
TRBV5-8	TRBJ2-1	.	.	CASSLDGGKDNEQFF	TGTGCCAGCAGCTTGGATGGCGGGAAAGACAATGAGCAGTTCTTC
TRBV27	TRBJ2-7	.	TRBD1	CASSFRTGMNEQYF	TGTGCCAGCAGTTTTCGGACAGGGATGAACGAGCAGTACTTC